The clone carrying this TCR beta chain was recorded many times. The antigen remains unidentified. The data originate from a study of neurological immune-mediated disorders. The study, taken as a whole, reports: None of the CDR3 amino acid sequences of expanded clones were shared across subjects, and this suggested private repertoires in all groups. Phylogenetically, 18 of 34 multiple sclerosis patients' repertoires fell into one related-CDR3 cluster, a possible signature. In HTLV-1-associated myelopathy, TCR clonal expansion was greatest, whereas multiple sclerosis had the least, falling below healthy controls.

The CDR3 extends over 14 amino acids. Germline lookup yields CDR1 ENHRY and CDR2 SYGVKD. The ends lost 4 bases at V and 2 bases at J; junction bases unmatched: 2. The cDNA was generated through 5'RACE incorporating 10-nucleotide random UMIs. MiXCR, applied by TCRdb to the 5' RACE reads, yields one record per CDR3 protein. Seen here are some 65,000 distinct CDR3 sequences, roughly 3.7% observed once, and the top ten hold approximately 2.7%. Sequencing was carried out using PBMCs. The genes are TRBV10-3 and TRBJ2-4, with TRBD1 matching 7 bases. The source of this sequence is a man in his forties or fifties with multiple sclerosis. DNA for the CDR3: TGTGCCATCAGTGCGACAGGGACCAAAAACATTCAGTACTTC. This sequence encodes CAISATGTKNIQYF.